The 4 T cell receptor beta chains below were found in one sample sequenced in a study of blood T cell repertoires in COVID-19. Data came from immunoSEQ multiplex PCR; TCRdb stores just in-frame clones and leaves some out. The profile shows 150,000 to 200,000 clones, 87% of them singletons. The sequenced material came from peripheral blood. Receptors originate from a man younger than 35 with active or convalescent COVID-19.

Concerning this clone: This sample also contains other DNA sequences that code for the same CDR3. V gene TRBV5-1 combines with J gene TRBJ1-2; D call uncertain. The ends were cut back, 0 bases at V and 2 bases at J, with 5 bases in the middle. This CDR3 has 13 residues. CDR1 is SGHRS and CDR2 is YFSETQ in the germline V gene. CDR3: CASSLVQNYGYTF. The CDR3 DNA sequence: TGCGCCAGCAGCTTGGTGCAGAACTATGGCTACACCTTC.

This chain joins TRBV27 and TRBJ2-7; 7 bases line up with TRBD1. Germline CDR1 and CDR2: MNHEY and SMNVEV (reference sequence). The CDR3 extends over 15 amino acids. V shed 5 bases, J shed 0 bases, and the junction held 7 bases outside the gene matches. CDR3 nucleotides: TGTGCCAGCAGTATCGTAACAGGGGACTCCTACGAGCAGTACTTC. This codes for CASSIVTGDSYEQYF.

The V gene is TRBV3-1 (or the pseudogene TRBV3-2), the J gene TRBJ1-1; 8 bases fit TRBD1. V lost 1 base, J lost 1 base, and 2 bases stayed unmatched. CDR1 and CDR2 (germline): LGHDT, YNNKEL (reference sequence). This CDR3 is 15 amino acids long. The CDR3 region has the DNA TGTGCCAGCAGCCAAGGGGGACAGGCGAACACTGAAGCTTTCTTT. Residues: CASSQGGQANTEAFF.

The DNA of the CDR3 is TGTGCCAGCTCACCACCGGACAGGGCCTCCTACAATGAGCAGTTCTTC. Protein product: CASSPPDRASYNEQFF. This chain joins TRBV18 and TRBJ2-1, with 8 nucleotides matching TRBD1. Per the germline V gene, CDR1 is KGHSH and CDR2 is LQKENI. This CDR3 is built from 16 residues. After removal of 0 bases from V and 0 bases from J, the junction contained 1 base not matched to a gene.